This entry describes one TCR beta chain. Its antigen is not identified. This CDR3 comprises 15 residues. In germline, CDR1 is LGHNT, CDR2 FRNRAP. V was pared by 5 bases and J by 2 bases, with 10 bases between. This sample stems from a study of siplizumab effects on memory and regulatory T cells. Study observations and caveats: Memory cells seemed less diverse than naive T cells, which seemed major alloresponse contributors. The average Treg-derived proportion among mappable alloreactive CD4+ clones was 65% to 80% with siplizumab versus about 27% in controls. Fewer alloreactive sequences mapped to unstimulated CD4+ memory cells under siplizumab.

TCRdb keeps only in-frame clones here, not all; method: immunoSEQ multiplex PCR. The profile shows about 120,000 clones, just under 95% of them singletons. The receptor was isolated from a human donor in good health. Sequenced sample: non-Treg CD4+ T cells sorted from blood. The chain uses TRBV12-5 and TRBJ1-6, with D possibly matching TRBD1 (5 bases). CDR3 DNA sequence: TGTGCTAGTGGTCGAGGGGAAACCTATAATTCACCCCTCCACTTT. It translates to CASGRGETYNSPLHF.